The 23 T cell receptor beta chains below all came from one sample that was sequenced in a study of CD8 T cells in ankylosing spondylitis. Overall study findings and caveats: Roughly 8 highly homologous variants made up a TCR beta motif, and this motif appeared characteristic of ankylosing spondylitis blood.

No antigens are known for them. One entry per CDR3 protein results from TCRdb running MiXCR on the 5' RACE reads. The data show hundreds of thousands of distinct CDR3 sequences, with roughly 26% seen just once and over 0.8% held by the top ten. The sequenced sample was blood, either unsorted or a sorted T cell fraction (not recorded which). These TCRs come from a male donor with ankylosing spondylitis.

This clonotype was picked up a small number of times. This sequence joins TRBV19 and TRBJ2-1; a possible D gene is TRBD2 (6 bases). The germline V gene encodes CDR1 LNHDA and CDR2 SQIVND (reference sequence). Deletions cut 4 bases from V and 7 bases from J, with 17 bases between. This CDR3 is 15 amino acids long. CDR3: CASSNPASVRNEQFF. The CDR3 DNA reads as TGTGCCAGTAGTAACCCCGCTAGCGTTCGAAATGAGCAGTTCTTC. The full variable domain, in which reference TRBV19 and TRBJ2-1 provide the parts outside the CDR3, is DGGITQSPKYLFRKEGQNVTLSCEQNLNHDAMYWYRQDPGQGLRLIYYSQIVNDFQKGDIAEGYSVSREKKESFPLTVTSAQKNPTAFYLCASSNPASVRNEQFFGPGTRLTVL.

The chain links TRBV20-1 to TRBJ2-3, with TRBD2 identical over 11 bases. Germline lookup yields CDR1 DFQATT and CDR2 SNEGSKA (reference sequence). CDR3 size: 15 residues. J gave up 1 base and V 3 bases, and 3 bases lay outside the gene matches. The CDR3 bases are TGCAGTGCTAGGCTAGCGGGAGGAGGCACAGATACGCAGTATTTT. Amino acid sequence: CSARLAGGGTDTQYF.

This clonotype was detected only a few times. The chain recombines TRBV20-1 with TRBJ2-1, with 8 bases aligning to TRBD1. Trimming took 3 bases from V and 2 from J; bases not matched to a gene: 3. Germline-derived CDR1 and CDR2 are DFQATT and SNEGSKA (reference sequence). The CDR3 runs to 14 residues. CDR3 residues: CSASQGATYNEQFF. The CDR3 DNA reads TGCAGTGCTAGCCAGGGGGCGACCTACAATGAGCAGTTCTTC.

The chain has TRBV6-1 and TRBJ2-2, with TRBD1 identical over 10 bases. The ends lost 5 bases at V and 6 bases at J; junction bases unmatched: 9. Germline CDR1 is MNHNS and CDR2 is SASEGT. This CDR3 is 16 amino acids long. In DNA form, the CDR3 reads TGTGCCAGCAGTCTCCGGGACAGGGGAGGGGCCGGGGAGCTGTTTTTT. Amino acid sequence: CASSLRDRGGAGELFF.

The sample holds a few counts of this clonotype. The gene calls are TRBV24-1 and TRBJ2-1, with 7 bases lining up with TRBD2. Trimming cost V 2 bases and J 10 bases; bases outside gene matches: 7. Germline V gene data show CDR1 as KGHDR and CDR2 as SFDVKD. CDR3 length equals 14 residues. The CDR3 coding sequence is TGTGCCACCAGTGATTCGGGAGGCCACAGGGAGCAGTTCTTC. The encoded protein is CATSDSGGHREQFF.

V usage is TRBV9 and J usage is TRBJ2-2; D is ambiguous. The CDR3 contains 15 residues. Trimming shortened V by 0 bases and J by 1 base, and 7 bases separated the two germline ends. Germline CDR1 SGDLS, CDR2 YYNGEE. The CDR3 is CASSVVGVNTGELFF. DNA for the CDR3: TGTGCCAGCAGCGTAGTTGGCGTGAACACCGGGGAGCTGTTTTTT.

This clonotype has only a few counts. The chain carries TRBV11-2 and TRBJ2-1, with TRBD2 matching 8 bases. Per the germline V gene, CDR1 is SGHAT and CDR2 is FQNNGV. The CDR3 consists of 16 residues. J gave up 5 bases and V 2 bases, and 8 bases lay outside the gene matches. The CDR3 is CASSLQRLARDNEQFF. The CDR3 coding sequence is TGTGCCAGCAGCTTACAACGACTAGCGCGGGACAATGAGCAGTTCTTC.

This clonotype turned up a few times. The gene calls are TRBV11-2 and TRBJ2-5; 8 nucleotides match TRBD2. The CDR3 runs 16 residues. Germline-derived CDR1 and CDR2 are SGHAT and FQNNGV. Trimming at V came to 5 bases and at J to 1 base, leaving 9 bases not matched to a gene. This CDR3 reads CASSPKRTSSQETQYF. As DNA, the CDR3 is TGTGCCAGCAGCCCGAAGCGGACTAGCTCCCAAGAGACCCAGTACTTC.

The J gene is TRBJ2-3, the V gene TRBV24-1; 8 bases are shared with TRBD2. This CDR3 region has 16 residues. The germline V gene encodes CDR1 KGHDR and CDR2 SFDVKD. V shed 5 bases, J shed 6 bases, and the junction held 12 bases outside the gene matches. The CDR3 region is CATSGPAAGAGDTQYF. The DNA of the CDR3 is TGTGCCACCAGTGGCCCGGCAGCGGGAGCGGGGGATACGCAGTATTTT.

This clonotype was picked up a small number of times. The chain is built from TRBV3-1 and TRBJ2-1; no reliable D call. V lost 1 base and J 10 bases, leaving 8 bases between the germline ends. The germline V gene has CDR1 LGHDT and CDR2 YNNKEL (reference sequence). The CDR3 extends over 12 amino acids. This CDR3 reads CASSQVRDEQFF. DNA for the CDR3: TGTGCCAGCAGCCAAGTACGAGACGAGCAGTTCTTC.

This clonotype occurred a few times. The chain carries TRBV24-1 and TRBJ2-5; TRBD2 aligns across 14 bases. Looked up from germline, CDR1 is KGHDR and CDR2 is SFDVKD. Germline trimming cut 4 bases from V and 4 bases from J; bases unmatched to any gene: 7. The CDR3 extends over 17 amino acids. The DNA for the CDR3 is TGTGCCACCAGTGACTGGACTAGCGGGAGGACGGGAGAGACCCAGTACTTC. Its protein product is CATSDWTSGRTGETQYF.

The rearrangement links TRBV29-1 to TRBJ2-1; 10 bases match TRBD1. The V gene end was trimmed by 1 base and the J gene end by 4 bases; junction bases not matched to a gene: 4. The CDR3 has 15 residues. From germline, CDR1 is SQVTM and CDR2 ANQGSEA. The CDR3 region has the DNA TGCAGCGTTGAAGCTAAGGGACAGGGGTACAATGAGCAGTTCTTC. It encodes CSVEAKGQGYNEQFF.

The V gene is TRBV3-1, the J gene TRBJ2-1; D is tentatively TRBD1 or TRBD2 (5 bases each). The CDR3 contains 14 residues. Per the germline V gene, CDR1 is LGHDT and CDR2 is YNNKEL (reference sequence). The ends were cut back, 3 bases at V and 10 bases at J, with 16 bases in the middle. CDR3 loop: CASSHLQGVGEQFF. In DNA, the CDR3 is TGTGCCAGCAGCCATCTCCAGGGAGTGGGGGAGCAGTTCTTC.

This clonotype was detected many times. The rearrangement links TRBV29-1 to TRBJ2-3, with TRBD2 identical over 9 bases. The CDR3 contains 13 residues. The V gene end was trimmed by 3 bases and the J gene end by 6 bases; junction bases not matched to a gene: 4. The germline gives CDR1 SQVTM, CDR2 ANQGSEA. The CDR3 DNA reads TGCAGCGTTGATAGCGGGAGCCGGGATACGCAGTATTTT. Amino acid sequence: CSVDSGSRDTQYF.

In this sample, this clonotype turned up once. The chain joins TRBV7-9 to TRBJ1-2; a weak D match, TRBD1 (6 bases). The V end was cut by 1 base, the J end by 4 bases, with 10 bases between. Germline assignment: CDR1 SEHNR and CDR2 FQNEAQ (reference sequence). CDR3 length: 14 amino acids. The CDR3 DNA follows: TGTGCCAGCAGCTTAGGGGACAAAGGCTATGGCTACACCTTC. Residues: CASSLGDKGYGYTF. The entire variable domain, with the rest obtained from reference TRBV7-9 and TRBJ1-2, is as follows: DTGVSQNPRHKITKRGQNVTFRCDPISEHNRLYWYRQTLGQGPEFLTYFQNEAQLEKSRLLSDRFSAERPKGSFSTLEIQRTEQGDSAMYLCASSLGDKGYGYTFGSGTRLTVV.

This clonotype showed up just a few times. The V call is TRBV7-2, the J call TRBJ2-1; TRBD1 agrees at 10 bases. The germline gives CDR1 SGHTA, CDR2 FQGNSA. This CDR3 has 14 amino acids. Trimming at V came to 7 bases and at J to 5 bases, leaving 5 bases not matched to a gene. The CDR3: CASKTGTGDNEQFF. For the CDR3, the DNA is TGTGCCAGCAAGACCGGGACAGGGGACAATGAGCAGTTCTTC.

The chain employs TRBV20-1 and TRBJ1-1, with D uncertain. The CDR3 runs 13 residues. Germline CDR1 and CDR2: DFQATT and SNEGSKA (reference sequence). Between the trimmed V and J ends, which lost 6 bases and 5 bases, there was a span of 16 bases. The CDR3 DNA reads TGCAGTGCCGACCGAGCTCCAGAGACTGAAGCTTTCTTT. Amino acids: CSADRAPETEAFF.

This clonotype was picked up a small number of times. As DNA, the CDR3 is TGTGCCAGCGCAATCCCTCAAGGGACCGGGGAGCTGTTTTTT. Translation: CASAIPQGTGELFF. This sequence joins TRBV28 and TRBJ2-2; D is unresolved. The CDR3 length is 14 residues. Trimming pared 8 bases from V and 5 bases from J, leaving 15 bases between. CDR1 is MDHEN, CDR2 SYDVKM, per germline.

As DNA, the CDR3 is TGTGCCAGCAGCATCGAACGACAAAAAGGGGATGAGCAGTTCTTC. It specifies CASSIERQKGDEQFF. This chain links TRBV7-9 with TRBJ2-1, with a weak D call TRBD1 (5 bases). From germline, CDR1 is SEHNR and CDR2 FQNEAQ (reference sequence). V was clipped by 5 bases and J by 8 bases, with 19 bases between them. The CDR3 has 15 residues. The full variable domain, in which reference TRBV7-9 and TRBJ2-1 provide the parts outside the CDR3, is DTGVSQNPRHKITKRGQNVTFRCDPISEHNRLYWYRQTLGQGPEFLTYFQNEAQLEKSRLLSDRFSAERPKGSFSTLEIQRTEQGDSAMYLCASSIERQKGDEQFFGPGTRLTVL.

This clonotype was found a few times. The chain couples TRBV29-1 to TRBJ1-2; no definite D call. In germline, CDR1 is SQVTM, CDR2 ANQGSEA. Trimming left V 0 bases short and J 4 bases short, with 9 bases between. This CDR3 region has 13 residues. CDR3 protein: CSVEDRGSYGYTF. The CDR3 DNA is TGCAGCGTTGAAGATCGGGGTTCCTATGGCTACACCTTC.

The rearrangement joins TRBV6-2 or TRBV6-3 to TRBJ2-7; TRBD1 might be the D (5 bases). The CDR3 runs to 14 residues. V lost 2 bases and J lost 4, with 12 bases in between. Germline CDR1 MNHEY, CDR2 SVGEGT. CDR3 residues: CASSYIPGLYEQYF. CDR3 coding DNA: TGTGCCAGCAGTTACATCCCAGGGTTGTACGAGCAGTACTTC.

CDR3 loop: CASCRGGEETQYF. In DNA form, the CDR3 reads TGTGCCAGCTGCCGGGGAGGGGAGGAGACCCAGTACTTC. The gene calls are TRBV9 and TRBJ2-5, with 7 bases lining up with TRBD2. Germline V gene data show CDR1 as SGDLS and CDR2 as YYNGEE. The CDR3 runs 13 residues. After removal of 7 bases from V and 5 bases from J, the junction contained 8 bases not matched to a gene.

This clonotype came up a few times. The CDR3 DNA reads TGTGCCAGCAGCTTAGCCGGCGGGAGAGGTAGGAGAGAGCAGTTCTTC. It encodes CASSLAGGRGRREQFF. The chain links TRBV7-2 to TRBJ2-1; TRBD2 aligns across 7 bases. J lost 10 bases, V lost 0 bases, and 12 bases had no gene match. The CDR3 runs to 16 residues. Germline lookup yields CDR1 SGHTA and CDR2 FQGNSA.